What follows are 10 T cell receptor beta chains derived from one specimen sequenced in a study of T cells in Graves' hyperthyroidism and ophthalmopathy. Using RNA transcripts as the source, TCR beta CDR3 regions were amplified. A set of HTBI primers served as the primers for a first-round RT-PCR of the TCR CDR3. MiXCR, applied by TCRdb to the multiplex PCR reads, yields one record per CDR3 protein. The sample yields more than 650,000 distinct CDR3 sequences, 12% to 15% seen once. The sample consisted of blood. These receptors were taken from a woman aged 18-29 years with Graves' hyperthyroidism.

This clonotype appeared many times. The rearrangement joins TRBV12-3 or TRBV12-4 to TRBJ2-3, with 15 bases aligning to TRBD2. The CDR3 has 19 residues. The junction had 6 bases not matched to a gene; V was cut back by 0 bases and J by 2 bases. CDR3 region: CASSLALGLAGGPTDTQYF. In nucleotides, the CDR3 is TGTGCCAGCAGTTTAGCGCTAGGACTAGCGGGAGGGCCCACAGATACGCAGTATTTT.

The chain has TRBV7-9 and TRBJ2-2; perhaps TRBD1 as D (5 bases). The CDR3 sequence is 20 residues long. V lost 1 base and J 0 bases, leaving 21 bases between the germline ends. Germline lookup yields CDR1 SEHNR and CDR2 FQNEAQ (reference sequence). The CDR3 DNA sequence: TGTGCCAGCAGCTTAGATTTAGGGGCGACCCTTTCTGCGAACACCGGGGAGCTGTTTTTT. This translates into CASSLDLGATLSANTGELFF.

This clonotype has a handful of counts. The chain uses TRBV12-5 and TRBJ1-1; no clear D gene. Looked up from germline, CDR1 is LGHNT and CDR2 is FRNRAP. V was clipped by 0 bases and J by 4 bases, with 12 bases between them. The CDR3 length is 15 residues. This chain's CDR3 is CASGLVLEWSTEAFF. CDR3 DNA sequence: TGTGCTAGTGGTTTGGTACTGGAATGGAGCACTGAAGCTTTCTTT. The variable domain in full, with the rest retrieved from reference TRBV12-5 and TRBJ1-1, is DARVTQTPRHKVTEMGQEVTMRCQPILGHNTVFWYRQTMMQGLELLAYFRNRAPLDDSGMPKDRFSAEMPDATLATLKIQPSEPRDSAVYFCASGLVLEWSTEAFFGQGTRLTVV.

The sample holds a few counts of this clonotype. Sequence at one end of the junction differs from germline and may be a read error. The rearrangement uses TRBV2 and TRBJ2-3; unclear D gene. The CDR3 runs 12 residues. In germline, CDR1 is SNHLY, CDR2 FYNNEI. The CDR3 nucleotides read TGTGCCGGCAGTGACTCCACAGATACGCAGTATTTT. Its protein product is CAGSDSTDTQYF.

The rearrangement joins TRBV6-1 to TRBJ1-4, with D unclear. V dropped 6 bases and J dropped 5 bases, with 13 bases sitting between them. This CDR3 comprises 14 residues. Germline V gene sequence: CDR1 MNHNS, CDR2 SASEGT. The CDR3 bases are TGTGCCAGCAGCTTGGGAAGACAAAATGAAAAACTGTTTTTT. Translated: CASSLGRQNEKLFF.

This clonotype has a handful of counts. The J gene is TRBJ2-2, the V gene TRBV6-5; 7 bases agree with TRBD1. The CDR3 is 15 residues long. J gave up 6 bases and V 4 bases, and 8 bases lay outside the gene matches. Germline lookup yields CDR1 MNHEY and CDR2 SVGAGI. CDR3 residues: CASSSQDRTAGELFF. The CDR3 DNA reads as TGTGCCAGCAGTTCGCAGGACAGGACGGCCGGGGAGCTGTTTTTT.

V gene TRBV6-2 or TRBV6-3 combines with J gene TRBJ1-1, with unresolved D. This CDR3 is 13 amino acids long. Germline V gene data show CDR1 as MNHEY and CDR2 as SVGEGT. V lost 6 bases and J lost 0, with 8 bases in between. The CDR3 here is CASSPWLNTEAFF. The DNA of the CDR3 is TGTGCCAGCAGCCCTTGGCTGAACACTGAAGCTTTCTTT.

This clonotype was counted at least ten times. This chain links TRBV11-2 with TRBJ1-1, with no clear D. This CDR3 has 14 residues. Germline V CDR1 and CDR2: SGHAT, FQNNGV. The V end lost 3 bases, the J end lost 7 bases, and 15 bases lay between the germline ends. The CDR3 DNA sequence: TGTGCCAGCAGCTTGATCGACACCGCCCTTGAAGCTTTCTTT. Its translation: CASSLIDTALEAFF. The variable domain in full, with the rest retrieved from reference TRBV11-2 and TRBJ1-1, is EAGVAQSPRYKIIEKRQSVAFWCNPISGHATLYWYQQILGQGPKLLIQFQNNGVVDDSQLPKDRFSAERLKGVDSTLKIQPAKLEDSAVYLCASSLIDTALEAFFGQGTRLTVV.

This clonotype was observed a handful of times. The chain has TRBV7-9 and TRBJ2-3, with TRBD2 identical over 7 bases. The CDR3 is made up of 14 amino acids. With V trimmed by 0 bases and J by 5 bases, 2 bases remained unmatched. Per the germline V gene, CDR1 is SEHNR and CDR2 is FQNEAQ (reference sequence). The CDR3 bases are TGTGCCAGCAGCTTAGCGGGAGGGATAGATACGCAGTATTTT. Amino acid sequence: CASSLAGGIDTQYF.

The chain carries TRBV24-1 and TRBJ2-7, with D tentatively TRBD1 (6 bases). Germline values: CDR1 KGHDR, CDR2 SFDVKD. Between the trimmed V and J ends, which lost 3 bases and 7 bases, there was a span of 9 bases. The CDR3 runs 12 residues. CDR3 in DNA: TGTGCCACCAGTGATCAGGGGACGGAGCAGTACTTC. Its translation: CATSDQGTEQYF.